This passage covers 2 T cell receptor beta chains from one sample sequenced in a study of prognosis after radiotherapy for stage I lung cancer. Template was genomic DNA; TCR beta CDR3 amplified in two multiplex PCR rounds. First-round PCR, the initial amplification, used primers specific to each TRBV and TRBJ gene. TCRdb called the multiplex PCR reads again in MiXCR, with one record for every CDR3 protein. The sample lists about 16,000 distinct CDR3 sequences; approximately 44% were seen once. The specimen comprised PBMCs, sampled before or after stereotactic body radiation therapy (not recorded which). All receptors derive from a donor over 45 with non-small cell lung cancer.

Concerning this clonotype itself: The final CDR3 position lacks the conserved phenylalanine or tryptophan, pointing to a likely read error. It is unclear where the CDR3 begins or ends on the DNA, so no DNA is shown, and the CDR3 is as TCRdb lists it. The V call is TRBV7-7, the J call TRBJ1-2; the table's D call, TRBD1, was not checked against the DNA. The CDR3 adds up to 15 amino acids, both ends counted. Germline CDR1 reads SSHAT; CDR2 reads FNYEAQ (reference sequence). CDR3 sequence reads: CASSLMGRRGLWLHL.

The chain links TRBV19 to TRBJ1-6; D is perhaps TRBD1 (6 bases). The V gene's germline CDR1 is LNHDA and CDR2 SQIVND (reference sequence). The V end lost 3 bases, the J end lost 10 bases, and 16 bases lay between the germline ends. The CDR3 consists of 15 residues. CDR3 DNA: TGTGCCAGTAGTATCGAGGGGGGGTATGGATCACCCCTCCACTTT. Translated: CASSIEGGYGSPLHF.